This T cell receptor (beta chain) was captured in a study of T cell repertoires in cytomegalovirus infection. Across the study: Signatures in public TCR beta sequences pointed to both CMV infection and matching HLA type.

MiXCR was run by TCRdb on the reads, yielding one entry per CDR3 protein. The sample consists of approximately 240,000 distinct CDR3 sequences, about 12% of them appearing once. Germline V gene sequence: CDR1 MGHDK, CDR2 SYGVNS. The V and J ends lost 3 bases and 0 bases respectively, with 9 bases between them. CDR3 length equals 15 residues. The chain links TRBV25-1 to TRBJ2-1, with no clear D. The origin of this receptor is a human donor in good health (CMV status not recorded). Some clones in this sample may be carry-over from other donors' samples. The sample consisted of PBMCs. CDR3 nucleotide sequence: TGTGCCAGCAGTGATTCCGGGCCCTCCTACAATGAGCAGTTCTTC. This gives the protein CASSDSGPSYNEQFF. Full variable domain (rest looked up from reference TRBV25-1 and TRBJ2-1): EADIYQTPRYLVIGTGKKITLECSQTMGHDKMYWYQQDPGMELHLIHYSYGVNSTEKGDLSSESTVSRIRTEHFPLTLESARPSHTSQYLCASSDSGPSYNEQFFGPGTRLTVL.